This is a list of T cell receptor beta chains from one sample in a study of PD-L1 blockade in urothelial cancer. Profiling relied on immunoSEQ multiplex PCR, and the TCRdb table lists in-frame clones only, not all of them. Among roughly 20,000 clones listed, around 88% were seen once. The sample in question was PBMCs, obtained around atezolizumab (anti-PD-L1) treatment. The receptors originated from a man aged 50-59 years with urothelial cancer. Each CDR3 is given with its conserved first and last residue. Fields, in order: D gene, clone size, V gene, J gene, CDR3 protein, CDR3 DNA. The D gene is left open where the match is weak. The size of a clone is reported for some rows only, either as once, few or many, or as a class for expanded clones.

d_call: TRBD2; clone_size: -; v_call: TRBV11-2; j_call: TRBJ2-1; cdr3_aa: CASHLSSGGYNEQFF; cdr3_nt: TGTGCCAGTCACCTATCTAGCGGGGGATACAATGAGCAGTTCTTC
d_call: TRBD1; clone_size: -; v_call: TRBV6-4; j_call: TRBJ1-3; cdr3_aa: CASSGRDRDSGNTIYF; cdr3_nt: TGTGCCAGCAGTGGCCGGGACAGGGACTCTGGAAACACCATATATTTT
d_call: TRBD1; clone_size: -; v_call: TRBV7-9; j_call: TRBJ2-3; cdr3_aa: CAIGGQGVDTQYF; cdr3_nt: TGTGCCATCGGGGGACAGGGGGTAGATACGCAGTATTTT
d_call: TRBD2; clone_size: -; v_call: TRBV18; j_call: TRBJ2-2; cdr3_aa: CASSPLAGGPNTGELFF; cdr3_nt: TGTGCCAGCTCACCTCTAGCGGGGGGCCCTAACACCGGGGAGCTGTTTTTT
d_call: -; clone_size: -; v_call: TRBV6-4; j_call: TRBJ2-7; cdr3_aa: CASGEAGGLTSYEQYF; cdr3_nt: TGTGCCAGCGGGGAGGCAGGGGGATTAACATCCTACGAGCAGTACTTC
d_call: TRBD2; clone_size: -; v_call: TRBV5-1; j_call: TRBJ2-7; cdr3_aa: CASSHSGRAHEQYF; cdr3_nt: TGCGCCAGCAGCCATAGCGGGAGGGCCCACGAGCAGTACTTC
d_call: TRBD1; clone_size: once; v_call: TRBV9; j_call: TRBJ2-6; cdr3_aa: CASSVRFDRGLRSSGANVLTF; cdr3_nt: TGTGCCAGCAGCGTTCGTTTCGACAGGGGGCTTAGGTCCTCTGGGGCCAACGTCTTGACTTTC
d_call: TRBD1; clone_size: -; v_call: TRBV6-1; j_call: TRBJ2-5; cdr3_aa: CATTADRGKKTQYF; cdr3_nt: TGTGCCACCACGGCGGACAGGGGAAAGAAGACCCAGTACTTC
d_call: -; clone_size: -; v_call: TRBV28; j_call: TRBJ1-5; cdr3_aa: CASSRSNQPQHF; cdr3_nt: TGTGCCAGCAGTCGGAGCAATCAGCCCCAGCATTTT
d_call: -; clone_size: -; v_call: TRBV7-8; j_call: TRBJ2-7; cdr3_aa: CASSLGVAAAPNEQYF; cdr3_nt: TGTGCCAGCAGCTTAGGGGTGGCGGCCGCCCCGAACGAGCAGTACTTC
d_call: -; clone_size: -; v_call: TRBV5-4; j_call: TRBJ2-2; cdr3_aa: CASSWGGLAMAGELFF; cdr3_nt: TGTGCCAGCAGCTGGGGCGGGCTAGCGATGGCCGGGGAGCTGTTTTTT
d_call: -; clone_size: -; v_call: TRBV30; j_call: TRBJ2-7; cdr3_aa: CAWDEDSRIHYEQYF; cdr3_nt: TGTGCCTGGGACGAGGACAGCCGTATTCACTACGAGCAGTACTTC
d_call: -; clone_size: -; v_call: TRBV7-8; j_call: TRBJ2-7; cdr3_aa: CASSLAVVAESYEQYF; cdr3_nt: TGTGCCAGCAGCTTAGCGGTGGTAGCGGAGTCCTACGAGCAGTACTTC
d_call: TRBD1; clone_size: -; v_call: TRBV7-2; j_call: TRBJ2-7; cdr3_aa: CASSFDRGPYEQYF; cdr3_nt: TGTGCCAGCAGCTTTGACAGGGGGCCATACGAGCAGTACTTC
d_call: -; clone_size: -; v_call: TRBV30; j_call: TRBJ1-4; cdr3_aa: CAWSSQGGPNEKLFF; cdr3_nt: TGTGCCTGGAGTTCCCAGGGTGGGCCTAATGAAAAACTGTTTTTT
d_call: -; clone_size: -; v_call: TRBV5-6; j_call: TRBJ2-5; cdr3_aa: CASRAGSPPGTQYF; cdr3_nt: TGTGCCAGCAGGGCAGGTTCTCCTCCTGGGACCCAGTACTTC
d_call: -; clone_size: -; v_call: TRBV10-2; j_call: TRBJ2-1; cdr3_aa: CASRDGTLYNEQFF; cdr3_nt: TGCGCCAGCAGAGACGGGACTTTATACAATGAGCAGTTCTTC
d_call: -; clone_size: -; v_call: TRBV5-5; j_call: TRBJ2-7; cdr3_aa: CASSLGLVEETYEQYF; cdr3_nt: TGTGCCAGCAGCTTGGGGTTAGTTGAGGAGACCTACGAGCAGTACTTC
d_call: -; clone_size: -; v_call: TRBV2; j_call: TRBJ2-1; cdr3_aa: CASSPSPGISYNEQFF; cdr3_nt: TGTGCCAGCAGTCCTAGTCCCGGGATCTCCTACAATGAGCAGTTCTTC
d_call: TRBD2; clone_size: once; v_call: TRBV7-2; j_call: TRBJ2-3; cdr3_aa: CASSLLKGTKLDTQYF; cdr3_nt: TGTGCCAGCAGCTTACTTAAGGGGACTAAGTTAGATACGCAGTATTTT
d_call: -; clone_size: once; v_call: TRBV28; j_call: TRBJ1-5; cdr3_aa: CASSLRGPGNQPQHF; cdr3_nt: TGTGCCAGCAGCCTCAGGGGTCCAGGGAATCAGCCCCAGCATTTT
d_call: TRBD1; clone_size: once; v_call: TRBV7-2; j_call: TRBJ2-1; cdr3_aa: CASSLGAGQGANEQFF; cdr3_nt: TGTGCCAGCAGCCTAGGAGCGGGACAGGGGGCCAATGAGCAGTTCTTC
d_call: -; clone_size: -; v_call: TRBV2; j_call: TRBJ2-7; cdr3_aa: CASSESFQGTHYEQYF; cdr3_nt: TGTGCCAGCAGTGAATCCTTCCAGGGAACTCACTACGAGCAGTACTTC
d_call: TRBD2; clone_size: -; v_call: TRBV6-5; j_call: TRBJ2-4; cdr3_aa: CASSFSGSTKNIQYF; cdr3_nt: TGTGCCAGCAGTTTTAGCGGGAGTACCAAAAACATTCAGTACTTC
d_call: TRBD1; clone_size: -; v_call: TRBV9; j_call: TRBJ1-2; cdr3_aa: CASSAGTAPNYGYTF; cdr3_nt: TGTGCCAGCAGCGCCGGGACAGCCCCTAACTATGGCTACACCTTC
d_call: -; clone_size: -; v_call: TRBV14; j_call: TRBJ1-1; cdr3_aa: CASSQLNRVSVGEAFF; cdr3_nt: TGTGCCAGCAGCCAACTCAACAGGGTCTCGGTTGGTGAAGCTTTCTTT
d_call: TRBD2; clone_size: -; v_call: TRBV5-8; j_call: TRBJ2-1; cdr3_aa: CASTPSGTTYNEQFF; cdr3_nt: TGTGCCAGCACCCCTAGCGGGACCACCTACAATGAGCAGTTCTTC
d_call: TRBD1; clone_size: -; v_call: TRBV6-4; j_call: TRBJ2-7; cdr3_aa: CASSDSMGQGTQGRNGEQYF; cdr3_nt: TGTGCCAGCAGTGACTCGATGGGACAGGGGACCCAAGGCCGAAACGGCGAGCAGTACTTC
d_call: -; clone_size: -; v_call: TRBV6-1; j_call: TRBJ2-1; cdr3_aa: CASGRRYNEQFF; cdr3_nt: TGTGCCAGCGGGAGGAGGTACAATGAGCAGTTCTTC
d_call: -; clone_size: once; v_call: TRBV11-1; j_call: TRBJ2-2; cdr3_aa: CASSTGWRTGELFF; cdr3_nt: TGTGCCAGCAGTACAGGGTGGCGCACCGGGGAGCTGTTTTTT
d_call: -; clone_size: few; v_call: TRBV15; j_call: TRBJ1-1; cdr3_aa: CATSRGVQVMNTEAFF; cdr3_nt: TGTGCCACCAGCAGAGGGGTCCAGGTGATGAACACTGAAGCTTTCTTT
d_call: TRBD1; clone_size: -; v_call: TRBV11-2; j_call: TRBJ2-5; cdr3_aa: CASSLVTGGRETQYF; cdr3_nt: TGTGCCAGCAGCTTAGTTACAGGGGGCAGAGAGACCCAGTACTTC
d_call: -; clone_size: -; v_call: TRBV5-8; j_call: TRBJ1-5; cdr3_aa: CASRTSGTIFRPQHF; cdr3_nt: TGTGCCAGCAGGACTTCCGGGACAATATTTCGGCCCCAGCATTTT
d_call: -; clone_size: -; v_call: TRBV5-4; j_call: TRBJ2-3; cdr3_aa: CASSLLRGDTDTQYF; cdr3_nt: TGTGCCAGCAGCTTACTCCGGGGAGACACAGATACGCAGTATTTT
d_call: -; clone_size: -; v_call: TRBV27; j_call: TRBJ1-6; cdr3_aa: CASSPIEGRSPLHF; cdr3_nt: TGTGCCAGCAGCCCCATCGAGGGCCGCTCACCCCTCCACTTT
d_call: -; clone_size: -; v_call: TRBV13; j_call: TRBJ2-3; cdr3_aa: CASSSTGGAEGTDTQYF; cdr3_nt: TGTGCCAGCAGCTCCACTGGGGGGGCGGAAGGCACAGATACGCAGTATTTT
d_call: TRBD2; clone_size: -; v_call: TRBV11-3; j_call: TRBJ2-1; cdr3_aa: CASSQGASGGNEQFF; cdr3_nt: TGTGCCAGCAGCCAGGGGGCTAGCGGGGGCAATGAGCAGTTCTTC
d_call: -; clone_size: -; v_call: TRBV15; j_call: TRBJ2-6; cdr3_aa: CATSRDIQAGANVLTF; cdr3_nt: TGTGCCACCAGCAGAGATATCCAGGCTGGGGCCAACGTCCTGACTTTC
d_call: TRBD2; clone_size: -; v_call: TRBV12-5; j_call: TRBJ2-7; cdr3_aa: CASGLVVSGNSYEQYF; cdr3_nt: TGTGCTAGTGGTTTGGTTGTCAGCGGGAACTCCTACGAGCAGTACTTC
d_call: -; clone_size: -; v_call: TRBV29-1; j_call: TRBJ2-2; cdr3_aa: CSVEDAPGQGGNTGELFF; cdr3_nt: TGCAGCGTTGAAGATGCCCCCGGGCAGGGGGGGAACACCGGGGAGCTGTTTTTT
d_call: -; clone_size: -; v_call: TRBV30; j_call: TRBJ1-5; cdr3_aa: CAWGTRGPKQNNQPQHF; cdr3_nt: TGTGCCTGGGGAACCAGGGGACCAAAACAGAACAATCAGCCCCAGCATTTT
d_call: -; clone_size: -; v_call: TRBV10-3; j_call: TRBJ2-7; cdr3_aa: CAISEGRSAPYEQYF; cdr3_nt: TGTGCCATCAGTGAGGGGCGCAGTGCTCCCTACGAGCAGTACTTC
d_call: TRBD1; clone_size: once; v_call: TRBV14; j_call: TRBJ1-2; cdr3_aa: CASSQGLYRGGYTF; cdr3_nt: TGTGCCAGCAGCCAAGGGCTTTACAGGGGCGGCTACACCTTC
d_call: -; clone_size: -; v_call: TRBV5-1; j_call: TRBJ1-4; cdr3_aa: CASSVTGINEKLFF; cdr3_nt: TGCGCCAGCAGTGTTACAGGGATTAATGAAAAACTGTTTTTT
d_call: TRBD2; clone_size: -; v_call: TRBV11-3; j_call: TRBJ2-7; cdr3_aa: CASSVTAGLSYEQYF; cdr3_nt: TGTGCCAGCAGCGTAACAGCGGGGCTCTCCTACGAGCAGTACTTC
d_call: -; clone_size: few; v_call: TRBV2; j_call: TRBJ2-7; cdr3_aa: CASGGASLEQYF; cdr3_nt: TGTGCCAGCGGGGGGGCATCCTTGGAGCAGTACTTC
d_call: TRBD1; clone_size: -; v_call: TRBV29-1; j_call: TRBJ1-3; cdr3_aa: CSVGGRTGSGNTIYF; cdr3_nt: TGCAGCGTTGGGGGGAGGACAGGGTCGGGAAACACCATATATTTT
d_call: -; clone_size: -; v_call: TRBV12-5; j_call: TRBJ1-2; cdr3_aa: CASGLGTSGSDGYTF; cdr3_nt: TGTGCTAGTGGTTTGGGAACCTCAGGGTCTGATGGCTACACCTTC
d_call: -; clone_size: -; v_call: TRBV30; j_call: TRBJ1-4; cdr3_aa: CAWSQGGTNEKLFF; cdr3_nt: TGTGCCTGGAGCCAGGGTGGGACTAATGAAAAACTGTTTTTT
d_call: TRBD2; clone_size: once; v_call: TRBV2; j_call: TRBJ2-5; cdr3_aa: CASSASGEGGETQYF; cdr3_nt: TGTGCCAGCAGTGCTAGCGGGGAAGGGGGGGAGACCCAGTACTTC